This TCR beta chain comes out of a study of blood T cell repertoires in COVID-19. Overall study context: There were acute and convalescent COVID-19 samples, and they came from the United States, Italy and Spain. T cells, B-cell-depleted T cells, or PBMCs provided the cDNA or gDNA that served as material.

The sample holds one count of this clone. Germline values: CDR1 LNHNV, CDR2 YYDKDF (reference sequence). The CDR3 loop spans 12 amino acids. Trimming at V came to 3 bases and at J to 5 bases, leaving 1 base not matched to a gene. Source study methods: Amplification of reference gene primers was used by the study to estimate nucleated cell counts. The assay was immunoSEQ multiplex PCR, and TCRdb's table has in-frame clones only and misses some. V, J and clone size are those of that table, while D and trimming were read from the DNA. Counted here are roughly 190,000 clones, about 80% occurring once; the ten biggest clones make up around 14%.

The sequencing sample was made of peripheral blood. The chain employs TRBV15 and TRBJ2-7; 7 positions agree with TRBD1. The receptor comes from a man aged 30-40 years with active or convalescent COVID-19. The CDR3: CATSSGTDEQYV. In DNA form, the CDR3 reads TGTGCCACCAGCAGTGGGACAGACGAGCAGTACGTC.